This TCR beta chain was documented in a study of T cells in localized non-small cell lung cancer. General study findings and limits: The study linked higher blood T cell density to longer overall survival.

Remarks on this clone: Antigen unknown.

Measured with immunoSEQ multiplex PCR; TCRdb has only the in-frame clones, and not every one. The sample holds tens of thousands of clones, 92% seen once. This specimen consisted of peripheral blood, obtained before any cancer treatment. The receptor was derived from a female donor older than 55 with stage I lung adenocarcinoma.

DNA for the CDR3: TGTGCCAGCAAAGTACCGGGACAGGGGAATGAAAAACTGTTTTTT. Translating gives CASKVPGQGNEKLFF. The chain recombines TRBV25-1 with TRBJ1-4, with 10 nucleotides matching TRBD1. Per germline, CDR1 MGHDK and CDR2 SYGVNS. This CDR3 region has 15 residues. The V segment lost 7 bases and the J segment 5 bases; nucleotides outside the gene matches: 7.